The rows below give T cell receptor beta chains drawn from one sample of a study of identifying expanded T cells in peripheral blood. Here immunoSEQ multiplex PCR was the method, and the copy in TCRdb shows in-frame clones only, minus some. The table has some 65,000 clones, around four fifths seen once. The sequencing input was blood. All receptors derive from a person aged 18-69 years in good health. Both conserved end residues are part of each CDR3. The D gene is left open where the match is weak. Clone size is shown for a subset of rows, as once, few, many or a class of expanded clone.

d_gene,v_gene,abundance,j_gene,CDR3nt,CDR3aa
.,TRBV7-3,.,TRBJ2-1,TGTGCCAGCAGCTTAGATAGGCGTGAGCAGTTCTTC,CASSLDRREQFF
TRBD2,TRBV7-2,.,TRBJ2-1,TGTGCCAGCAGCTTAGTAGCTAGCGGGTTCTACAATGAGCAGTTCTTC,CASSLVASGFYNEQFF
TRBD1,TRBV6-5,.,TRBJ2-2,TGTGCCAGCAGGTCCCAGGGGGAGACCGGGGAGCTGTTTTTT,CASRSQGETGELFF
.,TRBV2,once,TRBJ1-3,TGTGCCAGCAGATTTAGGGATGGCTTTGGAAACACCATATATTTT,CASRFRDGFGNTIYF
TRBD1,TRBV29-1,.,TRBJ1-1,TGCAGCTCGACAGGGGGGGGAAGATTTGCTGAAGCTTTCTTT,CSSTGGGRFAEAFF
TRBD1,TRBV6-1,few,TRBJ1-2,TGTGCCAGCAGCAATCGGACAGGGAACTATGGCTACACCTTC,CASSNRTGNYGYTF
.,TRBV5-6,few,TRBJ1-1,TGTGCCAGCAGCTTAAGGTTGCTGGGGGACACTGAAGCTTTCTTT,CASSLRLLGDTEAFF
.,TRBV7-2,.,TRBJ1-1,TGTGCCAGCAGCTTGGGAGAGAACACTGAAGCTTTCTTT,CASSLGENTEAFF
.,TRBV9,.,TRBJ2-1,TGTGCCAGCAGCGTAAGCGGGCTTTCCTACAATGAGCAGTTCTTC,CASSVSGLSYNEQFF
.,TRBV5-1,.,TRBJ1-1,TGCGCCAGCAGCTTGGTGTCTGGGGGCAATGAAGCTTTCTTT,CASSLVSGGNEAFF
.,TRBV27,.,TRBJ2-7,TGTGCCAGCAGTTTGGAGTGGAGCTCCTACGAGCAGTACTTC,CASSLEWSSYEQYF
TRBD1,TRBV5-1,few,TRBJ2-6,TGCGCCAGCAGCTCTGACAGGGGGGGTTCTGGGGCCAACGTCCTGACTTTC,CASSSDRGGSGANVLTF
.,TRBV27,.,TRBJ1-5,TGTGCCAGCAGCGACGGGCGAAATCAGCCCCAGCATTTT,CASSDGRNQPQHF
TRBD1,TRBV5-6,.,TRBJ2-5,TGTGCCAGCAGCCCGGGACAGGAGGGAGAGACCCAGTACTTC,CASSPGQEGETQYF
.,TRBV4-3,.,TRBJ1-1,TGCGCCAGCAGCCGTTCGGGTCCTCTGAACACTGAAGCTTTCTTT,CASSRSGPLNTEAFF
TRBD2,TRBV13,.,TRBJ2-1,TGTGCCAGCAGCTTAGTCGGGACTAGCGGGGGTTACAATGAGCAGTTCTTC,CASSLVGTSGGYNEQFF
.,TRBV5-1,.,TRBJ1-2,TGCGCCAGCAGCTTGGAGGGAGGGGGTCGCTATGGCTACACCTTC,CASSLEGGGRYGYTF
TRBD2,TRBV13,once,TRBJ2-3,TGTGCCAGCAGTCTTAGCGGGGGGGCGACAGATACGCAGTATTTT,CASSLSGGATDTQYF
TRBD2,TRBV11-2,.,TRBJ2-1,TGTGCCAGCAGCCCCCGGATAGCGGGGTACAATGAGCAGTTCTTC,CASSPRIAGYNEQFF
.,TRBV7-2,.,TRBJ2-5,TGTGCCAGCAGCTCCCGACAGGGACTCGAAGAGACCCAGTACTTC,CASSSRQGLEETQYF
TRBD1,TRBV30,.,TRBJ1-2,TGTGCCTGGAGTCCGGGTGGGGGGACAGGGGGTCTGAGCTATGGCTACACCTTC,CAWSPGGGTGGLSYGYTF
.,TRBV11-2,few,TRBJ2-3,TGTGCCAGCAGCTTACTTGGACAGCTCACAGATACGCAGTATTTT,CASSLLGQLTDTQYF
.,TRBV7-7,few,TRBJ1-1,TGTGCCAGCAGCTTGGAGACAGTCACTGAAGCTTTCTTT,CASSLETVTEAFF
.,TRBV5-1,.,TRBJ2-5,TGCGCCAGCAGCCTCCGAGAGAAAGAGACCCAGTACTTC,CASSLREKETQYF
.,TRBV30,.,TRBJ1-5,TGTGCCTGGAGTCCCACTAGACAGGGCAATCAGCCCCAGCATTTT,CAWSPTRQGNQPQHF
TRBD1,TRBV9,.,TRBJ2-1,TGTGCCAGCAGCGTAGGAGGACAGGTCTACAATGAGCAGTTCTTC,CASSVGGQVYNEQFF
TRBD1,TRBV7-2,.,TRBJ1-5,TGTGCCAGCATCGACAGGGCCAAAAATAGCAATCAGCCCCAGCATTTT,CASIDRAKNSNQPQHF
.,TRBV14,once,TRBJ1-1,TGTGCCAGCAGCCAAAATTATCAGGGAGCTGAAGCTTTCTTT,CASSQNYQGAEAFF
.,TRBV14,.,TRBJ2-5,TGTGCCAGCAGCCAGGGGTGGGGCCATGGGACCGAGACCCAGTACTTC,CASSQGWGHGTETQYF
.,TRBV6-1,.,TRBJ1-1,TGTGCCAGCAGTGGTTTTGTATCGAACACTGAAGCTTTCTTT,CASSGFVSNTEAFF
.,TRBV5-1,.,TRBJ2-5,TGCGCCAGTAGAGGGGAGTTCGAGACCCAGTACTTC,CASRGEFETQYF
TRBD1,TRBV28,.,TRBJ1-1,TGTGCCAGCAGTTCTTTGGGGACAGGGGGCAGGACTGAAGCTTTCTTT,CASSSLGTGGRTEAFF
TRBD1,TRBV11-3,once,TRBJ2-5,TGTGCCAGCAGCTTGAGACAGGGGTTCCAAGAGACCCAGTACTTC,CASSLRQGFQETQYF
.,TRBV5-6,.,TRBJ2-5,TGTGCCAGCAGCTTGGGCCCCCCGCTAGAGACCCAGTACTTC,CASSLGPPLETQYF
.,TRBV2,.,TRBJ2-7,TGTGCCAGCACCAGCCCCGGGCGGCACGAGCAGTACTTC,CASTSPGRHEQYF
.,TRBV6-5,.,TRBJ1-5,TGTGCCAGCAGTTATTCTTACAGGTCGAATCAGCCCCAGCATTTT,CASSYSYRSNQPQHF
TRBD2,TRBV18,.,TRBJ2-5,TGTGCCAGCTCACCACGATCACCGGGCGGGGGGGTACAAGAGACCCAGTACTTC,CASSPRSPGGGVQETQYF
TRBD1,TRBV9,.,TRBJ1-1,TGTGCCAGCAGCGTAGGGCGTTATGGAGAGGGGGCGCGTACTGAAGCTTTCTTT,CASSVGRYGEGARTEAFF
.,TRBV7-2,once,TRBJ1-2,TGTGCCAGCAGCTTAGCGACAGAATCCTATGGCTACACCTTC,CASSLATESYGYTF
.,TRBV4-3,.,TRBJ1-2,TGCGCCAGCAGCGCCAACGATCAGAATGTCTATGGCTACACCTTC,CASSANDQNVYGYTF
TRBD1,TRBV7-2,.,TRBJ1-4,TGTGCCAGCAGCCCCGGACAGGGAAGGGAAAAACTGTTTTTT,CASSPGQGREKLFF
.,TRBV5-1,.,TRBJ1-3,TGCGCCAGCAGCTTGGGGAACTCTGGAAACACCATATATTTT,CASSLGNSGNTIYF
.,TRBV6-1,.,TRBJ1-2,TGTGCCAGCAGTGACAAGACAGGCCTTGGGTACTATGGCTACACCTTC,CASSDKTGLGYYGYTF
.,TRBV9,.,TRBJ2-3,TGTGCCAGCAGCGCAACAGGTTATTCTGGAGATACGCAGTATTTT,CASSATGYSGDTQYF
.,TRBV18,.,TRBJ1-2,TGTGCCAGCCACACCCGGGGAGGAGGAGGCTACACCTTC,CASHTRGGGGYTF
.,TRBV30,once,TRBJ2-2,TGTGCCTGGTCCGGGATTACATCGAACACCGGGGAGCTGTTTTTT,CAWSGITSNTGELFF
.,TRBV10-3,few,TRBJ2-3,TGTGCCATCAGTGGGGGGATACCAGATACGCAGTATTTT,CAISGGIPDTQYF
.,TRBV5-1,.,TRBJ2-2,TGCGCCAGCAGCTTGGGGAATATGCCAGGTGGCACCGGGGAGCTGTTTTTT,CASSLGNMPGGTGELFF
.,TRBV7-9,few,TRBJ2-1,TGTGCCAGCAGCTTAGGGGGAGCGGTAGGGGACAATGAGCAGTTCTTC,CASSLGGAVGDNEQFF
.,TRBV2,.,TRBJ1-5,TGTGCCAGCAGTGAGCTTGAAAATCAGCCCCAGCATTTT,CASSELENQPQHF
.,TRBV5-4,.,TRBJ1-6,TGTGCCAGCAGCTTTATACCAGGGCTCACCTATAATTCACCCCTCCACTTT,CASSFIPGLTYNSPLHF
.,TRBV5-6,.,TRBJ2-5,TGTGCCAGCAGCTTGGTGGTTAGGGCGATCCAAGAGACCCAGTACTTC,CASSLVVRAIQETQYF
.,TRBV5-1,.,TRBJ2-7,TGCGCCAGCAGCTTGCATGGGGGGAAGTACGAGCAGTACTTC,CASSLHGGKYEQYF
TRBD1,TRBV7-2,once,TRBJ2-5,TGTGCCAGCGGCGACAGGGGAGAGACCCAGTACTTC,CASGDRGETQYF
TRBD2,TRBV7-6,.,TRBJ2-3,TGTGCCAGCAGCCCCCGGACTAGCGGGAGCCAACGCTCTAGCACAGATACGCAGTATTTT,CASSPRTSGSQRSSTDTQYF
.,TRBV6-1,.,TRBJ1-4,TGTGCCAGCAGTCGAAGCACGGGGGTTGGTGAAAAACTGTTTTTT,CASSRSTGVGEKLFF
.,TRBV14,.,TRBJ2-1,TGTGCCAGCAGCCAAGCGGGAGTGAACAATGAGCAGTTCTTC,CASSQAGVNNEQFF
.,TRBV5-1,.,TRBJ1-2,TGCGCCAGCAGCCAGGGGCACGATGGCTACACCTTC,CASSQGHDGYTF
.,TRBV4-1,few,TRBJ1-4,TGCGCCAGCAGCCAAGATCGGGCAAGGGCCTCTAATGAAAAACTGTTTTTT,CASSQDRARASNEKLFF
.,TRBV29-1,.,TRBJ2-3,TGCAGCGTCCTGGGGCTAGCCGTCCCAGATACGCAGTATTTT,CSVLGLAVPDTQYF